This T cell receptor (beta chain) was identified during a study of shared clonotypes between healthy human individuals. The donor population consisted of healthy HIV-negative adults with no recent acute infections or vaccinations. Method: immunoSEQ multiplex PCR; TCRdb's copy keeps in-frame clones and lacks some. The sample has 2 million to 2.5 million clones; approximately 94% are singletons. CDR3 length: 16 residues. Losses at the gene ends were 3 bases for V and 4 bases for J; bases not matched to a gene: 11. Germline CDR1 SGDLS, CDR2 YYNGEE. V is TRBV9 and J is TRBJ2-7; 9 bases agree with TRBD1. This TCR was recovered from a man younger than 30 in good health. The sample consisted of naive CD4+ T cells sorted from blood. As to subset: CD45RA+ positively selected. In DNA form, the CDR3 reads TGTGCCAGCAGCGCCGGACCGGGACAGGGAGTTTACGAGCAGTACTTC. It specifies CASSAGPGQGVYEQYF.